This T cell receptor (beta chain) was identified in a study of shared clonotypes between healthy human individuals. Study-level background: Researchers assigned three CD4 naive, three CD4 memory, two CD8 naive and one CD8 memory plate to each donor. Study-wide results and caveats: Against clonotypes common to all four donors, non-shared ones had lower generation probabilities.

CD45RO-negative CD8 cells positively selected for CCR7 made up the naive population, which excluded terminally differentiated effector memory CD45RA+ cells. Study donors comprised healthy, HIV-negative adults devoid of recent acute infection or vaccination. Sequencing used immunoSEQ multiplex PCR; TCRdb keeps in-frame clones, though not all of them. This sample yields some 2 million clones, of which over 85% are seen a single time; about 1.1% belongs to the top ten. Trimming cost V 3 bases and J 3 bases; bases outside gene matches: 6. Germline V gives CDR1 SNHLY, CDR2 FYNNEI. This CDR3 is built from 16 residues. Concerning this clone itself: Its specificity is unknown.

The source of this sequence is a man younger than 35 in good health. Sequenced sample: naive CD8+ T cells sorted from blood. The V gene is TRBV2, the J gene TRBJ2-3; 10 nucleotides align to TRBD2. CDR3 DNA: TGTGCCAGCAGTGACCCAACTAGCGGGGTAACAGATACGCAGTATTTT. Translating it yields CASSDPTSGVTDTQYF.